This TCR beta chain was sequenced in a study of T cell responses to AZD1222 COVID-19 vaccine. In germline, CDR1 is MNHEY, CDR2 SVGAGI. This CDR3 comprises 14 residues. V was clipped by 4 bases and J by 4 bases; unmatched bases: 4. Overall study results and limits: Unmutated variant regions are reportedly targeted by nearly half of spike-specific TCRs.

Remarks on this clone: Its antigen is unknown.

Both about-4-week and about-12-week second-dose recipients were combined. This table comes from immunoSEQ multiplex PCR, and its TCRdb copy is limited to in-frame clones, with some not included. Of some 190,000 clones in the sample, around nine tenths were seen once. This chain joins TRBV6-5 and TRBJ2-5; 9 bases match TRBD1. This receptor was obtained from an adult who received the AZD1222 COVID-19 vaccine. The sequencing used peripheral blood, collected 28 days after the second AZD1222 dose. CDR3 DNA: TGTGCCAGCAGTTGGACAGGGGCGGGAGAGACCCAGTACTTC. This codes for CASSWTGAGETQYF.